Sequencing of this T cell receptor beta chain was carried out in a study of monozygotic twins with inflammatory bowel disease. Collection yielded 2 to 3 ml of blood per donor. Per sample, reverse transcription was split into eight reactions. TCRdb re-called the 5' RACE reads and shows each CDR3 protein once, DNA omitted. This listing includes some 130,000 distinct CDR3 sequences. Per germline, CDR1 SGHVS and CDR2 FQNEAQ. The CDR3 has 14 amino acids. General study findings and limits: Subtypes among T cells remained indistinguishable. For repertoire similarity, concordant twins did not differ from discordant twins, possibly because power was limited.

On this clonotype: Its target is not known.

The clonotype was recovered from a human donor with ulcerative colitis or Crohn's disease, or a healthy co-twin of an affected twin (not recorded which). The sequenced sample consisted of blood. The J gene is TRBJ1-4, the V gene TRBV7-8; TCRdb's D call, TRBD1, is unchecked because there is no DNA. CDR3 loop: CASSLMGQSEKLFF.